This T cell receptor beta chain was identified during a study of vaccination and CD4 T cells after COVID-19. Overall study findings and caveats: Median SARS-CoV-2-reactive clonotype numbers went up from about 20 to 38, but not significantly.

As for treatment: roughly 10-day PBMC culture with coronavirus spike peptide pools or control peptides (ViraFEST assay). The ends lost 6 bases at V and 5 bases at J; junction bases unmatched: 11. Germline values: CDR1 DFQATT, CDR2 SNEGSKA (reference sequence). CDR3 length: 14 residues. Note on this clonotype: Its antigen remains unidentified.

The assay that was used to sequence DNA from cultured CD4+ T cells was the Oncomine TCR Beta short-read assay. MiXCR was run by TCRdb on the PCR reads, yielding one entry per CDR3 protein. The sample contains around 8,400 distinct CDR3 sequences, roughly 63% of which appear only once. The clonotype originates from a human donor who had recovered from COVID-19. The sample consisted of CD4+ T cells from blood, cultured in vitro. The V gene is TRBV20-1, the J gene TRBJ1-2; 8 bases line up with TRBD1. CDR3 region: CSATTPGQGYGYTF. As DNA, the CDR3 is TGCAGTGCAACTACCCCCGGACAGGGATATGGCTACACCTTC.